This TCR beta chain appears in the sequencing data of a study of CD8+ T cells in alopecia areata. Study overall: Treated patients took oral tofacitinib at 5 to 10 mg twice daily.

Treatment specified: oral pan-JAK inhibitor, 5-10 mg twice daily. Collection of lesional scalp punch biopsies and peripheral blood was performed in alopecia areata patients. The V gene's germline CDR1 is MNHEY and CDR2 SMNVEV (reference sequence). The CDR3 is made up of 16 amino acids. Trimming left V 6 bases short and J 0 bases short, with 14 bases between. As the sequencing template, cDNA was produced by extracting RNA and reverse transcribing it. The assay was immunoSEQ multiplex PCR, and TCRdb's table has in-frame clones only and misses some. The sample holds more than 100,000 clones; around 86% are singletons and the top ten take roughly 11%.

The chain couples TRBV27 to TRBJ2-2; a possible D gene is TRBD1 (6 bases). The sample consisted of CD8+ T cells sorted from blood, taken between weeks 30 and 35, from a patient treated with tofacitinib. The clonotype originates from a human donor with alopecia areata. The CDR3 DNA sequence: TGTGCCAGCAGGTTGGGGGCAGGGACGAACACCGGGGAGCTGTTTTTT. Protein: CASRLGAGTNTGELFF.